The sequence of this T cell receptor beta chain was determined in a study of OX40 agonist ivuxolimab in advanced cancers. The overall study: From 23 to 79 years was the age range, with a mean of approximately 58 years, and approximately 80% were male.

Concerning this clone: Its antigen is not identified.

The assay was immunoSEQ multiplex PCR, and TCRdb's table has in-frame clones only and misses some. This table has approximately 58,000 clones, nearly 80% appearing once. Peripheral blood came from all dose cohorts at three timepoints. Germline values: CDR1 KGHSH, CDR2 LQKENI. The CDR3 has 15 amino acids. Deletions cut 2 bases from V and 0 bases from J, with 9 bases between. Whole-study findings and limits: Relative to CD4+, CD8+ T cells held more expanded clones on average.

The chain combines TRBV18 with TRBJ2-3; D unresolved. The receptor was derived from an adult with an advanced solid tumor such as melanoma, head and neck, liver or kidney cancer. The specimen comprised CD4+ or CD8+ T cells sorted from blood, sampled in a trial of the OX40 agonist ivuxolimab. CDR3 region: CASSPEGLSTDTQYF. In DNA form, the CDR3 reads TGTGCCAGCTCACCAGAAGGTCTAAGCACAGATACGCAGTATTTT.